These 5 T cell receptor beta chains were sequenced from one sample in a study of T-cell reconstitution after alpha-beta-depleted transplantation in children. Unique molecular identifiers were incorporated into the prepared TCRbeta library. One entry per CDR3 protein, called by TCRdb with MiXCR from the PCR reads. The repertoire holds 500,000 or so distinct CDR3 sequences, over 9.5% seen once, with around 15% in the top ten. The specimen comprised PBMCs, mostly from graft donor cells, sampled 180 days after TCRalphabeta/CD19-depleted stem cell transplant. The receptors were sampled from a female patient aged 2-9 years who had a stem cell transplant for aplastic anemia, so the T cells may come from the graft donor.

Many counts were recorded for this clonotype. The chain employs TRBV7-9 and TRBJ1-5; TRBD1 matches 9 bases. Trimming removed 5 bases from V and 9 bases from J; junction bases left unmatched: 8. There are 14 residues in the CDR3. The germline CDR1 and CDR2 sequences are SEHNR and FQNEAQ (reference sequence). CDR3 in DNA: TGTGCCAGCAGCGATGGACAGGGGTTGCGGCCCCAGCATTTT. Protein sequence: CASSDGQGLRPQHF.

J is TRBJ1-5 and V is TRBV4-2; D is undetermined. The germline V gene has CDR1 LGHNA and CDR2 YNFKEQ. This CDR3 contains 16 residues. V lost 0 bases to trimming and J lost 0 bases, with 9 bases between them. The CDR3 sequence is CASSQEHYPSNQPQHF. The CDR3, as DNA: TGTGCCAGCAGCCAAGAACATTACCCTAGCAATCAGCCCCAGCATTTT.

Ten or more counts support this clonotype. The J gene is TRBJ2-1, the V gene TRBV20-1, with D hard to call. Germline CDR1 DFQATT, CDR2 SNEGSKA (reference sequence). The CDR3 is 15 residues long. The V gene lost 5 bases and the J gene lost 5 bases, with 19 bases spanning the gap. This CDR3 reads CSAYMAHPMDNEQFF. The CDR3 DNA reads as TGCAGTGCTTACATGGCCCACCCCATGGACAATGAGCAGTTCTTC.

V gene TRBV7-8 combines with J gene TRBJ2-1; no clear D gene. CDR3 length: 13 amino acids. Trimming removed 5 bases from V and 8 bases from J, with 13 bases in between. The V gene's germline CDR1 is SGHVS and CDR2 FQNEAQ. Here the CDR3 reads CASSPLVPHEQFF. CDR3 in DNA: TGTGCCAGCAGCCCTCTGGTGCCCCATGAGCAGTTCTTC.

The chain has TRBV7-2 and TRBJ1-5, with a possible D match to TRBD1 (5 bases). The CDR3 totals 15 residues. Per the germline V gene, CDR1 is SGHTA and CDR2 is FQGNSA. Trimming stripped 1 base from V and 3 bases from J, with 10 bases between. The CDR3 spells CASSLDQGFNQPQHF. CDR3 DNA sequence: TGTGCCAGCAGCTTAGATCAGGGCTTCAATCAGCCCCAGCATTTT.